Detailed here is one TCR beta chain. Its matching antigen is unknown. Samples: about 28 days before transplant, then days 30, 100 and 180 after. CDR3 length: 19 amino acids. Germline V gene sequence: CDR1 MDHEN, CDR2 SYDVKM. V shed 4 bases and J shed 0 bases, with 24 bases lying between them. The data stem from a study of T cell clonotyping in hematopoietic cell transplantation. Whole-study findings and limits: CD4 and CD8 repertoire contributions could not be separated without sorting. Pathologically expanded recipient clonotypes increased progressively from day 30 to day 180 as diversity fell.

Measured with immunoSEQ multiplex PCR; TCRdb has only the in-frame clones, and not every one. Altogether 5,500 to 6,000 clones are present, approximately 91% being singletons, with the ten largest covering around two fifths. This receptor was obtained from a female patient aged 50 to 60 who had an allogeneic stem cell transplant from a related donor, so the T cells may come from the graft donor. Some clones in this sample may be carry-over from other donors' samples. V is TRBV28 and J is TRBJ1-2; D uncertain. The sample here was peripheral blood mononuclear cells, taken 100 days after allogeneic stem cell transplant. The CDR3 DNA is TGTGCCAGCAGTTCGAATCCCCGGAGCAGGTCCTACACTAACTATGGCTACACCTTC. Translation gives CASSSNPRSRSYTNYGYTF.